This entry is about one TCR beta chain. Its antigen is unidentified. Sequencing was performed with immunoSEQ multiplex PCR; in TCRdb, only in-frame clones are kept and a portion is missing. The repertoire holds roughly 590,000 clones, with 95% as singletons. Naive CD8 isolation took CD45RO-negative cells positively selected for CCR7 and excluded terminally differentiated effector memory CD45RA+ cells. The healthy adult donors were HIV-negative and reported no recent acute infections or vaccinations. This CDR3 comprises 16 residues. Trimming took 4 bases from V and 4 from J, leaving 19 bases between them. The germline gives CDR1 MNHGY, CDR2 SAAAGT. These data belong to a study of shared clonotypes between healthy human individuals. As for the study in general: Per donor, CD8 memory used one plate, CD8 naive used two, CD4 memory used three and CD4 naive used three.

The study's findings and limits: Sampling involved blood alone; tissue repertoires likely differ. The donor pool, a small one, limited the genetic and exposure-history diversity represented.

The specimen was naive CD8+ T cells sorted from blood. This sequence was found in a woman aged 25 to 39 in good health. The chain has TRBV6-8 and TRBJ1-2; D gene uncertain. The CDR3 spells CASSSVASRKTYGYTF. DNA of the CDR3: TGTGCCAGCAGTTCGGTCGCCTCTAGAAAGACCTATGGCTACACCTTC.